This passage covers 26 T cell receptor beta chains from one sample sequenced in a study of cytomegalovirus exposure and HLA in healthy donors. PCR involved 60 Vbeta and 13 Jbeta primers. Data came from immunoSEQ multiplex PCR; TCRdb stores just in-frame clones and leaves some out. Of a few hundred thousand clones listed, around nine tenths are singletons. The sequenced sample consisted of PBMCs. These receptors originate from a girl under 10 years old in good health and CMV-seronegative.

The V gene is TRBV7-2, the J gene TRBJ1-5; 8 bases fit TRBD1. This CDR3 contains 15 residues. Germline V CDR1 and CDR2: SGHTA, FQGNSA. Trimming removed 1 base from V and 5 bases from J; junction bases left unmatched: 4. CDR3 nucleotides: TGTGCCAGCAGCTTAGGAGGACAGGGTGATCAGCCCCAGCATTTT. It codes for CASSLGGQGDQPQHF.

V usage is TRBV13 and J usage is TRBJ2-7, with D maybe TRBD1 (6 bases). CDR1 and CDR2 (germline): PRHDT, FYEKMQ (reference sequence). Trimming took off 5 bases at V and 2 bases at J, with 19 bases between the two ends. The CDR3 totals 16 residues. Here the CDR3 DNA reads TGTGCCAGCAGCCCGGAAACAGGGTCCGGCGCCTACGAGCAGTACTTC. Translation: CASSPETGSGAYEQYF.

This sequence joins TRBV6-6 and TRBJ2-7, with TRBD2 matching 11 bases. V lost 6 bases to trimming and J lost 5 bases; unmatched junction nucleotides: 9. This CDR3 spans 15 amino acids. Looked up from germline, CDR1 is MNHNY and CDR2 is SVGAGI (reference sequence). The CDR3 region has the DNA TGTGCCAGCAGGTTACTAGCGGGAGTTTCCCACGAGCAGTACTTC. This gives the protein CASRLLAGVSHEQYF.

The chain combines TRBV4-2 with TRBJ2-7; the D gene is possibly TRBD1 (7 bases). Germline assignment: CDR1 LGHNA and CDR2 YNFKEQ. The CDR3 has 15 residues. Trimming removed 3 bases at V and 3 bases at J, with 15 bases between. The CDR3 loop reads CASSQEGAPGYEQYF. In nucleotides, the CDR3 is TGTGCCAGCAGCCAGGAGGGGGCGCCGGGCTACGAGCAGTACTTC.

CDR3 in amino acids: CASSLGTGGVSYGYTF. CDR3 coding DNA: TGTGCCAGCAGTTTGGGGACAGGGGGCGTTAGCTATGGCTACACCTTC. The V call is TRBV6-6, the J call TRBJ1-2, with 12 bases that match TRBD1. CDR1 MNHNY and CDR2 SVGAGI come from the germline V gene (reference sequence). Unmatched junction bases numbered 7, after V lost 4 bases and J lost 4 bases. The CDR3 length is 16 residues.

The V call is TRBV11-3, the J call TRBJ1-3, with no clear D. CDR1 and CDR2 (germline): SGHNT, YENEEA. Deletions cut 1 base from V and 0 bases from J, with 4 bases between. This CDR3 contains 14 residues. CDR3 sequence: CASSLGGSGNTIYF. In DNA, the CDR3 is TGTGCCAGCAGCTTAGGCGGCTCTGGAAACACCATATATTTT.

This clone was observed once. The rearrangement joins TRBV10-1 to TRBJ2-1; D is perhaps TRBD2 (6 bases). CDR3 size: 15 residues. Deletions cut 0 bases from V and 2 bases from J, with 8 bases between. Germline CDR1 and CDR2: WNHNN and SYGVQD (reference sequence). Written as DNA, the CDR3 is TGCGCCAGCAGTGAGTCGACGGGAGCCTACAATGAGCAGTTCTTC. This codes for CASSESTGAYNEQFF.

The count of this clone is one. V usage is TRBV28 and J usage is TRBJ1-2; D perhaps matches TRBD1 (5 bases). This CDR3 contains 13 residues. V lost 5 bases, J lost 5 bases, and 12 bases lay in between. Germline CDR1 reads MDHEN; CDR2 reads SYDVKM. The CDR3 nucleotides are TGTGCCAGCAGTCCTTCAGGGAGGTATGGCTACACCTTC. It specifies CASSPSGRYGYTF.

V and J are TRBV10-3 and TRBJ2-7; TRBD1 matches 9 bases. CDR1 and CDR2 from the germline V gene are ENHRY and SYGVKD. The CDR3 has 17 residues. Losses at the gene ends were 3 bases for V and 0 bases for J; bases not matched to a gene: 9. The CDR3 loop is CAISERDRERNSYEQYF. The CDR3 DNA reads as TGTGCCATCAGTGAAAGGGACAGGGAGAGGAACTCCTACGAGCAGTACTTC.

Only one count was recorded for this clone. The V call is TRBV2, the J call TRBJ2-7; 9 nucleotides agree with TRBD1. The CDR3 totals 16 residues. V shed 4 bases, J shed 2 bases, and the junction held 9 bases outside the gene matches. Germline assignment: CDR1 SNHLY and CDR2 FYNNEI. The CDR3 nucleotides read TGTGCCAGCAGTGTGCCCGGGGACAGGGAAACCTACGAGCAGTACTTC. This gives the protein CASSVPGDRETYEQYF. Based on the CDR3 plus reference TRBV2 and TRBJ2-7, the full variable domain is EPEVTQTPSHQVTQMGQEVILRCVPISNHLYFYWYRQILGQKVEFLVSFYNNEISEKSEIFDDQFSVERPDGSNFTLKIRSTKLEDSAMYFCASSVPGDRETYEQYFGPGTRLTVT.

The chain joins TRBV5-1 to TRBJ2-5; 7 bases are a match to TRBD1. The CDR3 covers 18 residues. Germline trimming cut 4 bases from V and 2 bases from J; bases unmatched to any gene: 17. The germline gives CDR1 SGHRS, CDR2 YFSETQ. The CDR3 sequence is CASSPGQPVKWVQETQYF. The CDR3 DNA is TGCGCCAGCAGCCCGGGACAGCCGGTAAAATGGGTACAAGAGACCCAGTACTTC.

The chain links TRBV29-1 to TRBJ2-7, with D maybe TRBD1 (7 bases). V lost 6 bases, J lost 5 bases, and 17 bases lay in between. The CDR3 extends over 13 amino acids. Germline assignment: CDR1 SQVTM and CDR2 ANQGSEA. The CDR3 coding sequence is TGCAGCGTCCTTCAGGGGGGTTTCGACGAGCAGTACTTC. Its protein is CSVLQGGFDEQYF.

The chain links TRBV27 to TRBJ2-1; D is uncertain. Trimming took 3 bases from V and 4 from J, leaving 13 bases between them. CDR3 length: 15 amino acids. Germline CDR1 is MNHEY and CDR2 is SMNVEV (reference sequence). This chain's CDR3 is CASSFSLPPYNEQFF. In DNA form, the CDR3 reads TGTGCCAGCAGTTTTTCACTACCCCCTTACAATGAGCAGTTCTTC.

The chain carries TRBV5-1 and TRBJ2-7; 7 nucleotides match TRBD2. The V and J ends lost 4 bases and 0 bases, in that order; junction bases with no gene match: 1. Germline CDR1 reads SGHRS; CDR2 reads YFSETQ. There are 13 residues in the CDR3. The CDR3 here is CASSPSGSYEQYF. The CDR3 nucleotides are TGCGCCAGCAGCCCTAGCGGCTCCTACGAGCAGTACTTC.

This clone came up once. Other DNA sequences in this specimen translate into the identical CDR3. The genes are TRBV7-8 and TRBJ1-6, with 10 positions matching TRBD1. CDR3 length: 18 amino acids. V was clipped by 2 bases and J by 7 bases; unmatched bases: 11. Germline CDR1 and CDR2: SGHVS and FQNEAQ. CDR3 region: CASSLHPPGQGTNSPLHF. The DNA of the CDR3 is TGTGCCAGCAGCTTACACCCGCCGGGACAGGGGACGAATTCACCCCTCCACTTT.

This chain joins TRBV14 and TRBJ2-3; the match to TRBD2 covers 11 bases. The V segment lost 4 bases and the J segment 3 bases; nucleotides outside the gene matches: 15. Germline loops: CDR1 SGHDN, CDR2 FVKESK. The CDR3 runs to 19 residues. The CDR3 protein is CASSRRLAGRGGWTDTQYF. CDR3 DNA sequence: TGTGCCAGCAGCCGGAGACTAGCGGGACGAGGGGGGTGGACAGATACGCAGTATTTT.

J is TRBJ1-1 and V is TRBV5-5; unclear D gene. Trimming pared 1 base from V and 0 bases from J, leaving 7 bases between. Germline CDR1 SGHKS, CDR2 YYEKEE (reference sequence). This CDR3 is 14 amino acids long. For the CDR3, the DNA is TGTGCCAGCAGCTTGCTACGTGTGAACACTGAAGCTTTCTTT. It is translated as CASSLLRVNTEAFF.

The V and J genes are TRBV27 and TRBJ2-7, with no clear D. Trimming pared 1 base from V and 0 bases from J, leaving 7 bases between. Germline CDR1 reads MNHEY; CDR2 reads SMNVEV (reference sequence). The length of the CDR3 is 14 residues. As DNA, the CDR3 is TGTGCCAGCAGTTTATACCCTAGCTCCTACGAGCAGTACTTC. Translation: CASSLYPSSYEQYF.

This clone was counted a single time. The V call is TRBV28, the J call TRBJ2-7; the D gene is possibly TRBD2 (6 bases). V was cut by 2 bases and J by 3 bases, with 17 bases left in between. Germline values: CDR1 MDHEN, CDR2 SYDVKM. The CDR3 has 16 residues. The CDR3 sequence is CASSLDVAGPRYEQYF. The CDR3 DNA reads TGTGCCAGCAGTTTAGACGTTGCGGGACCCCGCTACGAGCAGTACTTC. The whole variable domain, filled in from reference TRBV28 and TRBJ2-7, reads DVKVTQSSRYLVKRTGEKVFLECVQDMDHENMFWYRQDPGLGLRLIYFSYDVKMKEKGDIPEGYSVSREKKERFSLILESASTNQTSMYLCASSLDVAGPRYEQYFGPGTRLTVT.

The V call is TRBV7-8, the J call TRBJ2-5, with 14 bases lining up with TRBD2. Losses at the gene ends were 1 base for V and 2 bases for J; bases not matched to a gene: 3. The CDR3 is 17 residues long. CDR1 is SGHVS, CDR2 FQNEAQ, per germline. CDR3 loop: CASSLGRTSGGQETQYF. The CDR3 DNA reads TGTGCCAGCAGCTTAGGCCGGACTAGCGGGGGGCAAGAGACCCAGTACTTC.

The chain is built from TRBV29-1 and TRBJ2-3; 7 bases are shared with TRBD2. The trim removed 7 bases at V and 3 bases at J, leaving 4 bases unmatched. CDR3 length equals 12 residues. Germline V gives CDR1 SQVTM, CDR2 ANQGSEA. The CDR3 protein is CSGGGATDTQYF. For the CDR3, the DNA is TGCAGCGGGGGAGGGGCAACAGATACGCAGTATTTT.

The rearrangement joins TRBV6-1 to TRBJ1-2; D unresolved. V was trimmed by 3 bases and J by 0 bases, leaving 11 bases between them. Germline CDR1 is MNHNS and CDR2 is SASEGT. The CDR3 runs to 15 residues. The CDR3 region has the DNA TGTGCCAGCAGTGAGGTGGCAGGCGCTAACTATGGCTACACCTTC. Translated: CASSEVAGANYGYTF.

This rearrangement joins TRBV10-3 to TRBJ2-5, with 7 bases lining up with TRBD2. Looked up from germline, CDR1 is ENHRY and CDR2 is SYGVKD. The junction had 6 bases not matched to a gene; V was cut back by 6 bases and J by 5 bases. The CDR3 runs to 13 residues. CDR3: CAISASGKETQYF. The CDR3 nucleotides are TGTGCCATCAGCGCGAGCGGGAAGGAGACCCAGTACTTC.

The J gene is TRBJ2-5, the V gene TRBV10-3; D perhaps matches TRBD2 (6 bases). The tail of the sequence fits TRBJ2-7 better, so the J call may be wrong. Per the germline V gene, CDR1 is ENHRY and CDR2 is SYGVKD. CDR3 length: 18 residues. CDR3 in DNA: TGTGCCATCAGTGACCCGATCCGGGCGGGAACTGGACTGGCCGAGCAGTACTTC. Its translation: CAISDPIRAGTGLAEQYF.

The chain links TRBV6-1 to TRBJ2-5; 9 positions agree with TRBD1. The assigned J gene may be wrong: the sequence end matches TRBJ2-7 better. The CDR3 covers 15 residues. The germline V gene encodes CDR1 MNHNS and CDR2 SASEGT. The CDR3 is CASSEGTGRTYEQYF. The CDR3 DNA is TGTGCCAGCAGTGAGGGGACAGGGAGGACCTACGAGCAGTACTTC.

The rearrangement links TRBV9 to TRBJ2-5, with 9 bases lining up with TRBD2. This CDR3 has 18 amino acids. CDR1 and CDR2 from the germline V gene are SGDLS and YYNGEE. Losses at the gene ends were 4 bases for V and 4 bases for J; bases not matched to a gene: 17. The CDR3 spells CASSPRGGGGAMLETQYF. The CDR3 coding sequence is TGTGCCAGCAGCCCCAGGGGTGGCGGGGGGGCCATGTTAGAGACCCAGTACTTC.